These 3 T cell receptor beta chains originate from one sample sequenced in a study of blood T cell repertoires in COVID-19. The method was immunoSEQ multiplex PCR; TCRdb's version includes in-frame clones alone and lacks a portion of them. The sample lists tens of thousands of clones, about 86% occurring once. The sequenced sample consisted of peripheral blood. These receptors all come from a man aged 60 to 69 with acute or convalescent COVID-19.

The chain has TRBV29-1 and TRBJ2-7; perhaps TRBD2 as D (6 bases). V dropped 7 bases and J dropped 5 bases, with 21 bases sitting between them. The CDR3 covers 14 residues. Germline CDR1 SQVTM, CDR2 ANQGSEA. The CDR3 region has the DNA TGCAGCGGGGGTCGGGCGGGACCTTTAGACGAGCAGTACTTC. Translation gives CSGGRAGPLDEQYF.

A remark on this clone: Within the sample, other DNA sequences also encode this same CDR3. The rearrangement links TRBV5-1 to TRBJ1-1; 8 bases are shared with TRBD1. Germline loops: CDR1 SGHRS, CDR2 YFSETQ. The trim removed 0 bases at V and 7 bases at J, leaving 5 bases unmatched. The CDR3 has 14 residues. CDR3 sequence reads: CASSLAGTGYEAFF. In nucleotides, the CDR3 is TGCGCCAGCAGCTTGGCCGGGACAGGTTATGAAGCTTTCTTT.

The chain is built from TRBV5-8 and TRBJ2-5; the D gene is possibly TRBD2 (5 bases). The germline gives CDR1 SGHTS, CDR2 YDEGEE. V was shortened by 5 bases and J by 2 bases, with 16 bases between the two germline ends. The CDR3 contains 15 residues. The CDR3 DNA reads TGTGCCAGCAGACGGGGTATGGGTGGGCAAGAGACCCAGTACTTC. Protein: CASRRGMGGQETQYF.